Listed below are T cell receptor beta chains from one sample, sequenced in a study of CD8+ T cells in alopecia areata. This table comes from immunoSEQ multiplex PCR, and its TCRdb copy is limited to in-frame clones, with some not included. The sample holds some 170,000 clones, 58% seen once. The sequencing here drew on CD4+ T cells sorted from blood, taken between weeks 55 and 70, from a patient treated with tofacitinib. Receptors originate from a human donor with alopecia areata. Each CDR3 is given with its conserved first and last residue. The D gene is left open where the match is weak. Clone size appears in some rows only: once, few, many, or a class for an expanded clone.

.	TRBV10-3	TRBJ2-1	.	TGTGCCATCAGTCGGGGCGCGCATGAGCAGTTCTTC	CAISRGAHEQFF
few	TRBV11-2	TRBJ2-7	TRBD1	TGTGCCAGCAGTCGTACGGGACAGGCTTCCTACGAGCAGTACTTC	CASSRTGQASYEQYF
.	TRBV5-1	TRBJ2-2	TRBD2	TGCGCCAGCAGCTTGTCCCTAGCGGGGGGAAACACCGGGGAGCTGTTTTTT	CASSLSLAGGNTGELFF
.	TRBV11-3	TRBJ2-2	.	TGTGCCAGCAGCTTAGACGGGGGACGGTTGAACACCGGGGAGCTGTTTTTT	CASSLDGGRLNTGELFF
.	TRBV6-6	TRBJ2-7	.	TGTGCCAAACCAGGGGTGGGATCCTACGAGCAGTACTTC	CAKPGVGSYEQYF
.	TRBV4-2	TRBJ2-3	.	TGTGCCAGCAGCCAAGGACGAGAGGATACGCAGTATTTT	CASSQGREDTQYF
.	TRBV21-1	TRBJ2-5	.	TGTGCCATCCGCGTCCTTGGGCCGAGCCAAGAGACCCAGTACTTC	CAIRVLGPSQETQYF
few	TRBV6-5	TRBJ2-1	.	TGTGCCAGCAGTTACACCTCGTCGGAAGAGCAGTTCTTC	CASSYTSSEEQFF
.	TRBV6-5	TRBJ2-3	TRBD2	TGTGCCAGCAGACGGACTAGCGGGGTGGATACGCAGTATTTT	CASRRTSGVDTQYF
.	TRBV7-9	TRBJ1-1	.	TGTGCCAGCAGCCCAATAGGACAGACTGAAGCTTTCTTT	CASSPIGQTEAFF
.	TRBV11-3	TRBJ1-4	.	TGTGCCAGCAGCTCCCCAGAGCAGCGTAATGAAAAACTGTTTTTT	CASSSPEQRNEKLFF
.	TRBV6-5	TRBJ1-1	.	TGTGCCACCAAGGAGGGGGGGAGCACTGAAGCTTTCTTT	CATKEGGSTEAFF
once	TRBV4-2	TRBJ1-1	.	TGTGCCAGCAGCCAAGTCGCAGGGACGGTACGGGACACTGAAGCTTTCTTT	CASSQVAGTVRDTEAFF
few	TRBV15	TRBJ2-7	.	TGTGCCACCAGCAGAGGACGGGGTTACGAGCAGTACTTC	CATSRGRGYEQYF
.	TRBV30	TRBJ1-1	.	TGTGCCTGGACCTATTTAACAGCGAACACTGAAGCTTTCTTT	CAWTYLTANTEAFF
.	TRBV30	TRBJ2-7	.	TGTGCCTGGAGTGCCAACCCCTACGAGCAGTACTTC	CAWSANPYEQYF
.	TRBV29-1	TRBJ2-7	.	TGCAGCGCGGGCAGCTTAAGGGGGGCCTACGAGCAGTACTTC	CSAGSLRGAYEQYF
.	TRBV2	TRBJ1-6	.	TGTGCCAGCAGTGAGGACAGCCCGACCTATTCACCCCTCCACTTT	CASSEDSPTYSPLHF
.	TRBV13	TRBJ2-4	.	TGTGCCAGCAGCTGGATCGGGATAGCCAAAAACATTCAGTACTTC	CASSWIGIAKNIQYF
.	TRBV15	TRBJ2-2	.	TGTGCCACCAGCAGAGTCCCAGGGGAAGCGAACACCGGGGAGCTGTTTTTT	CATSRVPGEANTGELFF
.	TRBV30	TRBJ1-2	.	TGTGCCTGGACGAAACAGGGTAACTATGGCTACACCTTC	CAWTKQGNYGYTF
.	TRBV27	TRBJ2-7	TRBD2	TGTGCCAGCAGTCCCACGACGGGGGGTTACGAGCAGTACTTC	CASSPTTGGYEQYF
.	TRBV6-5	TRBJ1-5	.	TGTGCCAGCAGCCGGGACACCCCCAATCAGCCCCAGCATTTT	CASSRDTPNQPQHF
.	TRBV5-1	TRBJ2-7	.	TGCGCCAGCAGCTTGAGCCCCCGCTACGAGCAGTACTTC	CASSLSPRYEQYF
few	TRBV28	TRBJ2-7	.	TGTGCCAGCACTCGTCCAACGGGCCGGACCTACGAGCAGTACTTC	CASTRPTGRTYEQYF
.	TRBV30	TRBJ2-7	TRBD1	TGTGCCTGGAGTGCCATGGACAGGGGAAGCTCCTACGAGCAGTACTTC	CAWSAMDRGSSYEQYF
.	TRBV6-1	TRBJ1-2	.	TGTGCCAGCAGTGAGAGGGGGAGGAGGGATGGCTACACCTTC	CASSERGRRDGYTF
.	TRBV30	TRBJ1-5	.	TGTGCCTGGAGCGAGGAAATAATCAATCAGCCCCAGCATTTT	CAWSEEIINQPQHF
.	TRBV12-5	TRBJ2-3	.	TGTGCTAGTGCCCTGAATGATCCGCAGTATTTT	CASALNDPQYF
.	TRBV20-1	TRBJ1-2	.	TGCAGTGCTAGTATTGGCTATGGCTACACCTTC	CSASIGYGYTF
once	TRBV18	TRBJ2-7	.	TGTGCCAGCTCACCGGAGGCGGACTCCTACGAGCAGTACTTC	CASSPEADSYEQYF
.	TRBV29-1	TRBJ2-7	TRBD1	TGCAGCGTCCGACGGCTGACAGGGGCCTCCTACGAGCAGTACTTC	CSVRRLTGASYEQYF
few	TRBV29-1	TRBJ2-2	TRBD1	TGCAGCGCCTTTCGGGGACAGATGGGAACCGGGGAGCTGTTTTTT	CSAFRGQMGTGELFF
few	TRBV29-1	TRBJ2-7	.	TGCAGCGTTGAAAAGGGTTCAGGGGGGAACGAGCAGTACTTC	CSVEKGSGGNEQYF
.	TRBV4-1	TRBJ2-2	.	TGCGCCAGCAGCCGGGGTTCTACCGGGGAGCTGTTTTTT	CASSRGSTGELFF
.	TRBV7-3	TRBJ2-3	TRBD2	TGTGCCAGCAGCCCCGGTGGTGCTAGCGGCAATACGCAGTATTTT	CASSPGGASGNTQYF
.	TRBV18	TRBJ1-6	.	TGTGCCAGCTCACCACAATCGGGAAGGGGAAATTCACCCCTCCACTTT	CASSPQSGRGNSPLHF
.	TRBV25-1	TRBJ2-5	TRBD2	TGTGCCAGCAGTGAACAGACTAGCGGGGGGACTTTCCGGGAGACCCAGTACTTC	CASSEQTSGGTFRETQYF
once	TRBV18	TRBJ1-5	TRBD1	TGTGCCAGCTCGAAGACAGGGGAGGTGAGTCAGCCCCAGCATTTT	CASSKTGEVSQPQHF
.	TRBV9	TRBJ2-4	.	TGTGCCAGCAGCCAAACGGCGGGGGCCAAAAACATTCAGTACTTC	CASSQTAGAKNIQYF
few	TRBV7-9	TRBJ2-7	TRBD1	TGTGCCAGCAGCCCAGCCGGACAGGGTATTCATTCCTACGAGCAGTACTTC	CASSPAGQGIHSYEQYF
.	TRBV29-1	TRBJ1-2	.	TGCAGCGTTGATCCCCCCCCAGGGACCAGAGGCTACACCTTC	CSVDPPPGTRGYTF
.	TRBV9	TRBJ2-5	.	TGTGCCAGCAGCCCGTCCTGGGAGACCCAGTACTTC	CASSPSWETQYF
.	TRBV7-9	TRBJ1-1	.	TGTGCCAGCAGCTTAGCGTCCAGGGCGAACACTGAAGCTTTCTTT	CASSLASRANTEAFF
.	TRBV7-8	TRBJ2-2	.	TGTGCCAGCAGCCCGAGGTTGAACACCGGGGAGCTGTTTTTT	CASSPRLNTGELFF
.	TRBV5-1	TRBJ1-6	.	TGCGCCAGCAGCTTAGGAGAGGGCTCACCCCTCCACTTT	CASSLGEGSPLHF
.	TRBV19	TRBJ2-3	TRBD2	TGTGCCAGTAGCAGCCCCTTTTTACTAGCGGGGCCGGAAGTAGTTGACACAGATACGCAGTATTTT	CASSSPFLLAGPEVVDTDTQYF
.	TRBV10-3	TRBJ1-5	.	TGTGCCATGGGGGCAGGCCAGCCCCAGCATTTT	CAMGAGQPQHF
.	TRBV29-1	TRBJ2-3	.	TGCAGCGTTGACAGCCGTGGGGCGCTGGCCCCAGATACGCAGTATTTT	CSVDSRGALAPDTQYF
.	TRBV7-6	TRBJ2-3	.	TGTGCCAGCAGCTTAGTTGGAGATACGCAGTATTTT	CASSLVGDTQYF
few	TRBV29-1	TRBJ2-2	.	TGCAGCGGATTACTGGGCGGGGAGCTGTTTTTT	CSGLLGGELFF
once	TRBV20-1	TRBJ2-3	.	TGCAGTGCTAGTCTAGATACGCAGTATTTT	CSASLDTQYF